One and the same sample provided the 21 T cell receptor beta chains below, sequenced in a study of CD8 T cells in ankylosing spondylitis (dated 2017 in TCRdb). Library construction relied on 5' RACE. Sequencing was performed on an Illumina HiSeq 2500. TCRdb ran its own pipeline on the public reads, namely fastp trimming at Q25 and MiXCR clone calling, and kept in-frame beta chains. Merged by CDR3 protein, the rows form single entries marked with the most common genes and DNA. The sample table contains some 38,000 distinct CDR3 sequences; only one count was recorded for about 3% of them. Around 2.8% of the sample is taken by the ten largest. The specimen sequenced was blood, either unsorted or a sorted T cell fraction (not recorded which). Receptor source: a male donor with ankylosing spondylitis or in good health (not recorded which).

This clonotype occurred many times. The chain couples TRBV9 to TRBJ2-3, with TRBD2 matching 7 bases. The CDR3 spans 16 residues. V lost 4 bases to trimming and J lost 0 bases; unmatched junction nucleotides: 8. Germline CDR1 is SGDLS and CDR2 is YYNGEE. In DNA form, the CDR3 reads TGTGCCAGCAGCCCCTGGGAGCGGGGTAGCACAGATACGCAGTATTTT. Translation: CASSPWERGSTDTQYF.

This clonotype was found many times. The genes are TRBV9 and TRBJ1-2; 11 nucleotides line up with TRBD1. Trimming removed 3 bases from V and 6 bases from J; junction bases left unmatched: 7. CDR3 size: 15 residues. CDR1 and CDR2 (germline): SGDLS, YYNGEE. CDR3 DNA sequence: TGTGCCAGCAGCGACCGGGACAGGGGGAGTCATGGCTACACCTTC. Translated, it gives CASSDRDRGSHGYTF.

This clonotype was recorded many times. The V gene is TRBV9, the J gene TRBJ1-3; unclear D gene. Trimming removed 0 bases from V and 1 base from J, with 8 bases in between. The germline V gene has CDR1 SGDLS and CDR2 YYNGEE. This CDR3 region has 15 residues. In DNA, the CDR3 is TGTGCCAGCAGCGTAGGGTTCTCGTCTGGAAACACCATATATTTT. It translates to CASSVGFSSGNTIYF.

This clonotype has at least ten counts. DNA of the CDR3: TGTGCCACCAGTGATTGGGGACAGGGGGCCCGAGGCTACGAGCAGTACGTC. This codes for CATSDWGQGARGYEQYV. The chain uses TRBV24-1 and TRBJ2-7, with TRBD1 matching over 12 bases. After removal of 2 bases from V and 3 bases from J, the junction contained 7 bases not matched to a gene. CDR3 length equals 17 residues. CDR1 KGHDR and CDR2 SFDVKD come from the germline V gene.

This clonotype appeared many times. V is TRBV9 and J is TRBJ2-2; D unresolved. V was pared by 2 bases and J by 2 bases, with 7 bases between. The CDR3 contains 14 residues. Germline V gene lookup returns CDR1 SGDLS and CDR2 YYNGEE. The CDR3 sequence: CASSVLANTGELFF. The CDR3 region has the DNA TGTGCCAGCAGCGTTTTGGCCAACACCGGGGAGCTGTTTTTT.

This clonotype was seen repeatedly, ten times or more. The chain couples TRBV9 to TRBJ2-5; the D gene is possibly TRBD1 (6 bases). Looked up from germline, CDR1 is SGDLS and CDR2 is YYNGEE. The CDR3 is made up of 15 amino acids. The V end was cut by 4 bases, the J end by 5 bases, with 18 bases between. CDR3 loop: CASSRSGDPRETQYF. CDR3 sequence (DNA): TGTGCCAGCAGCCGATCAGGGGACCCGAGGGAGACCCAGTACTTC.

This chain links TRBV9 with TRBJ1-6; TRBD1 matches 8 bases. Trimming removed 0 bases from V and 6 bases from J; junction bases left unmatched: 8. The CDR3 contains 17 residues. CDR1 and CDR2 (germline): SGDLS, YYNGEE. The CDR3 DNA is TGTGCCAGCAGCGTAGGATTGGGACAGGACCCTAATTCACCCCTCCACTTT. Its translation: CASSVGLGQDPNSPLHF.

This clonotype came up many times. CDR3 bases: TGTGCCAGCAGCGTATCCAACGGCAATGAGCAGTTCTTC. Protein: CASSVSNGNEQFF. The genes are TRBV9 and TRBJ2-1; D unresolved. CDR3 length: 13 amino acids. V was shortened by 1 base and J by 6 bases, with 8 bases between the two germline ends. Germline V gene lookup returns CDR1 SGDLS and CDR2 YYNGEE.

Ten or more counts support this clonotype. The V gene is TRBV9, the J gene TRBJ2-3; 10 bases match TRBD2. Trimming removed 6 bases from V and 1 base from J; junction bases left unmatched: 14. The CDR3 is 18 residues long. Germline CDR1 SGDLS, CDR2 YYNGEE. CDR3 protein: CASTLGLSGGAGTDTQYF. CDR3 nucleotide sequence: TGTGCCAGCACGTTGGGACTAAGCGGGGGGGCCGGCACAGATACGCAGTATTTT. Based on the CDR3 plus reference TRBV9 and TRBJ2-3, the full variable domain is DSGVTQTPKHLITATGQRVTLRCSPRSGDLSVYWYQQSLDQGLQFLIQYYNGEERAKGNILERFSAQQFPDLHSELNLSSLELGDSALYFCASTLGLSGGAGTDTQYFGPGTRLTVL.

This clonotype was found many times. The CDR3 sequence: CASSVDRYNEKLFF. The CDR3, as DNA: TGTGCCAGCAGCGTAGACAGATATAATGAAAAACTGTTTTTT. This chain connects TRBV9 to TRBJ1-4, with D unclear. Germline CDR1 and CDR2: SGDLS and YYNGEE. The CDR3 length is 14 residues. Trimming took 0 bases from V and 4 from J, leaving 7 bases between them.

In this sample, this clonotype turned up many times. CDR3 loop: CASSVAGRQETQYF. The DNA of the CDR3 is TGTGCCAGCAGCGTAGCTGGTCGACAAGAGACCCAGTACTTC. This chain connects TRBV9 to TRBJ2-5; no definite D call. The germline V and J ends were trimmed by 0 bases and 2 bases, with 8 bases remaining between them. Germline values: CDR1 SGDLS, CDR2 YYNGEE. CDR3 length: 14 amino acids.

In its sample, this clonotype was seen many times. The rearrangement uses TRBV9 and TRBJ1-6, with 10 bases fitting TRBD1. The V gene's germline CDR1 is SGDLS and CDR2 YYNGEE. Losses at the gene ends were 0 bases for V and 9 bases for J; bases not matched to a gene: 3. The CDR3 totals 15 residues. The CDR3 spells CASSVGGDRGSPLHF. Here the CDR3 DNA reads TGTGCCAGCAGCGTAGGTGGGGACAGGGGTTCACCCCTCCACTTT.

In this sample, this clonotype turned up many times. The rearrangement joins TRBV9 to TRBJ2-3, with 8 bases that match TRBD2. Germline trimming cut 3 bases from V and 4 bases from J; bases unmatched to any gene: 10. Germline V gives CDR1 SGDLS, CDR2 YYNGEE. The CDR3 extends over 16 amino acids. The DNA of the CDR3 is TGTGCCAGCAGCGCGGGGGGCACGGGAGGGGCAGATACGCAGTATTTT. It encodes CASSAGGTGGADTQYF.

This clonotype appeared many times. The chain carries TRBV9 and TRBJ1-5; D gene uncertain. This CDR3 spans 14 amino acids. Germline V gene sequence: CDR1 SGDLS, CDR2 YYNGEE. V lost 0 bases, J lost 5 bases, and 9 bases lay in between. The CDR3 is CASSVGGFYQPQHF. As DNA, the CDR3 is TGTGCCAGCAGCGTAGGAGGTTTCTATCAGCCCCAGCATTTT.

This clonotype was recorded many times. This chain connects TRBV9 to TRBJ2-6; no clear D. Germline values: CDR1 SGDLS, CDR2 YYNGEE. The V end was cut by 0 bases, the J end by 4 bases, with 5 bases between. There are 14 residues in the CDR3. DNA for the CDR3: TGTGCCAGCAGCGTAGTCGGCGGGGCCAACGTCCTGACTTTC. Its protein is CASSVVGGANVLTF.

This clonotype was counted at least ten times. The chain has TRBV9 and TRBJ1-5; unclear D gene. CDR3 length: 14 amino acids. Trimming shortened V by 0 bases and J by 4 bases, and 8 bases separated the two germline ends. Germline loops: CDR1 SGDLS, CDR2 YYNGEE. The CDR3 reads CASSVGTQNQPQHF. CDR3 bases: TGTGCCAGCAGCGTAGGGACCCAGAATCAGCCCCAGCATTTT.

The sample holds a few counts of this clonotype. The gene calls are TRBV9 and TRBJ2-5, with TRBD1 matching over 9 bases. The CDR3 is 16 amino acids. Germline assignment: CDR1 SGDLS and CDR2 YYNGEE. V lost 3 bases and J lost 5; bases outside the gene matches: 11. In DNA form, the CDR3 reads TGTGCCAGCAGCGAGCTCACAGGGGGCGAGGGGGAGACCCAGTACTTC. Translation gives CASSELTGGEGETQYF.

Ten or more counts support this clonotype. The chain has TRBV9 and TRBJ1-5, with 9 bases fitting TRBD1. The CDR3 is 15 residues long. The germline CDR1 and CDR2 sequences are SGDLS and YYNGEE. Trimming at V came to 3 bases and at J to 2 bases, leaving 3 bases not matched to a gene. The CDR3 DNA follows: TGTGCCAGCAGCGGGGGACAGGGTCGCAATCAGCCCCAGCATTTT. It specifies CASSGGQGRNQPQHF.

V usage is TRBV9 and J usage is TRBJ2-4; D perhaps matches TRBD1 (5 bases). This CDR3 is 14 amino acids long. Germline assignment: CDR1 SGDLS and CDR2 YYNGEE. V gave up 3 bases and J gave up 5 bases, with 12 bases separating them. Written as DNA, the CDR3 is TGTGCCAGCAGCGAGGGCAGGGTAGAAAACATTCAGTACTTC. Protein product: CASSEGRVENIQYF.

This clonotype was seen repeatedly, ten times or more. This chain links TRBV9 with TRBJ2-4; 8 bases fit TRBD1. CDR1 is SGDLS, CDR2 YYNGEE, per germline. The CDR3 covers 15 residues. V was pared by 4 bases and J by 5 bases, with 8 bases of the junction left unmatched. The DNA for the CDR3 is TGTGCCAGCAGCTCCTCCCAGGGGGCGGAAAACATTCAGTACTTC. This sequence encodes CASSSSQGAENIQYF. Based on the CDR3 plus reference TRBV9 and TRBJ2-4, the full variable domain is DSGVTQTPKHLITATGQRVTLRCSPRSGDLSVYWYQQSLDQGLQFLIQYYNGEERAKGNILERFSAQQFPDLHSELNLSSLELGDSALYFCASSSSQGAENIQYFGAGTRLSVL.

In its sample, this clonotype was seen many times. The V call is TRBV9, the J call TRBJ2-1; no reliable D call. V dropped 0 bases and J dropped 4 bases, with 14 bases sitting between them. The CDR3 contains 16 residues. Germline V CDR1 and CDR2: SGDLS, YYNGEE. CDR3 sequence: CASSVAAPSGYNEQFF. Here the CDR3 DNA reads TGTGCCAGCAGCGTAGCCGCGCCGAGTGGTTACAATGAGCAGTTCTTC. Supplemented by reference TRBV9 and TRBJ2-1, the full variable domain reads DSGVTQTPKHLITATGQRVTLRCSPRSGDLSVYWYQQSLDQGLQFLIQYYNGEERAKGNILERFSAQQFPDLHSELNLSSLELGDSALYFCASSVAAPSGYNEQFFGPGTRLTVL.